The 28 T cell receptor beta chains below come from one sample, sequenced in a study of a mutant IDH1 vaccine in newly diagnosed glioma. These receptors' targets are unknown. Sample time point: week 47, end of study. The content of each vaccine dose was 300 ug of mutant IDH1 20-mer peptide, and topical imiquimod accompanied it. Libraries were prepared by immunoSEQ multiplex PCR; TCRdb keeps only in-frame clonotypes and omits some of them. The data hold approximately 56,000 clones, with around 75% observed a single time. This specimen consisted of PBMCs, obtained from a glioma patient whose treatment included an IDH1 peptide vaccine. Receptors originate from a man aged 45-60 years with glioma.

This clone showed up just a few times. This chain joins TRBV5-4 and TRBJ2-5; the D gene is possibly TRBD2 (6 bases). Germline lookup yields CDR1 SGHNT and CDR2 YYREEE (reference sequence). This CDR3 is built from 14 residues. Trimming took 3 bases from V and 1 from J, leaving 10 bases between them. The CDR3 loop is CASSSRGSQETQYF. The DNA of the CDR3 is TGTGCCAGCAGCTCCCGGGGGAGCCAAGAGACCCAGTACTTC.

The rearrangement joins TRBV2 to TRBJ1-1; no firm D call. This CDR3 is built from 13 residues. V shed 4 bases and J shed 1 base, with 7 bases lying between them. Per germline, CDR1 SNHLY and CDR2 FYNNEI. The CDR3 region is CASSVTGNTEAFF. In DNA form, the CDR3 reads TGTGCCAGCAGTGTTACTGGGAACACTGAAGCTTTCTTT.

The V call is TRBV13, the J call TRBJ2-7; 11 bases align to TRBD2. CDR1 and CDR2 from the germline V gene are PRHDT and FYEKMQ (reference sequence). V dropped 0 bases and J dropped 4; count of bases not matched to a gene: 8. The CDR3 sequence is 17 residues long. For the CDR3, the DNA is TGTGCCAGCAGCTTAGGCCTTGGTAGCGGGGGGGGTTACGAGCAGTACTTC. Protein: CASSLGLGSGGGYEQYF.

The rearrangement uses TRBV28 and TRBJ1-2, with a tentative D call TRBD1 (6 bases). Germline V gene data show CDR1 as MDHEN and CDR2 as SYDVKM. The V gene lost 6 bases and the J gene lost 5 bases, with 13 bases spanning the gap. The CDR3 runs 13 residues. CDR3 coding DNA: TGTGCCAGCAGCTCCGACAGGCTATATGGCTACACCTTC. It specifies CASSSDRLYGYTF.

This clone has more than one count but fewer than ten. CDR3 loop: CASSLNYGSEQFF. CDR3 nucleotides: TGTGCCAGCAGCTTAAATTATGGGAGTGAGCAGTTCTTC. The chain recombines TRBV7-6 with TRBJ2-1; D is possibly TRBD2 (5 bases). The V end was cut by 2 bases, the J end by 9 bases, with 11 bases between. Germline lookup yields CDR1 SGHVS and CDR2 FNYEAQ. The CDR3 loop spans 13 amino acids.

This clone occurred once. The V and J genes are TRBV6-5 and TRBJ1-2, with D perhaps matching TRBD1 (5 bases). Germline lookup yields CDR1 MNHEY and CDR2 SVGAGI. V was trimmed by 0 bases and J by 8 bases, leaving 16 bases between them. This CDR3 has 15 residues. CDR3 region: CASSYSSSGGGGYTF. As DNA, the CDR3 is TGTGCCAGCAGTTACTCTAGCAGCGGGGGTGGCGGCTACACCTTC.

The chain joins TRBV29-1 to TRBJ1-1; 8 nucleotides match TRBD1. The CDR3 has 11 residues. Germline V lookup: CDR1 SQVTM, CDR2 ANQGSEA. Germline trimming cut 6 bases from V and 4 bases from J; bases unmatched to any gene: 1. Here the CDR3 DNA reads TGCAGCGTCCAGGGGGCCACTGAAGCTTTCTTT. Translated: CSVQGATEAFF.

The V call is TRBV9, the J call TRBJ1-1; D is undetermined. Germline V gives CDR1 SGDLS, CDR2 YYNGEE. This CDR3 region has 12 residues. Trimming took 0 bases from V and 11 from J, leaving 11 bases between them. CDR3 bases: TGTGCCAGCAGCGTAGGGGGAGGGAACGCTTTCTTT. Translated, it gives CASSVGGGNAFF.

The V gene is TRBV2, the J gene TRBJ2-7, with 11 bases lining up with TRBD2. Trimming at V came to 3 bases and at J to 4 bases, leaving 5 bases not matched to a gene. CDR1 SNHLY and CDR2 FYNNEI come from the germline V gene. The CDR3 loop spans 15 amino acids. Here the CDR3 reads CASSDLLAGGYEQYF. In DNA form, the CDR3 reads TGTGCCAGCAGTGACCTCCTAGCGGGGGGTTACGAGCAGTACTTC. The full variable domain, with the rest looked up from reference TRBV2 and TRBJ2-7, is EPEVTQTPSHQVTQMGQEVILRCVPISNHLYFYWYRQILGQKVEFLVSFYNNEISEKSEIFDDQFSVERPDGSNFTLKIRSTKLEDSAMYFCASSDLLAGGYEQYFGPGTRLTVT.

This chain links TRBV5-4 with TRBJ2-2, with a weak D call TRBD2 (5 bases). Trimming left V 2 bases short and J 5 bases short, with 13 bases between. CDR1 is SGHNT, CDR2 YYREEE, per germline (reference sequence). The CDR3 runs to 15 residues. The CDR3 DNA is TGTGCCAGCAGCTTTAGGACCGCGGGTACCGGGGAGCTGTTTTTT. Translated: CASSFRTAGTGELFF.

This chain connects TRBV7-8 to TRBJ1-1; D remains unclear. The V gene lost 6 bases and the J gene lost 1 base, with 9 bases spanning the gap. Germline CDR1 is SGHVS and CDR2 is FQNEAQ. The CDR3 is 13 amino acids. This CDR3 reads CASRGKSNTEAFF. As DNA, the CDR3 is TGTGCCAGCAGGGGAAAATCGAACACTGAAGCTTTCTTT.

The genes are TRBV27 and TRBJ2-1; TRBD1 matches at 7 bases. The CDR3 consists of 13 residues. The V and J ends lost 2 bases and 10 bases, in that order; junction bases with no gene match: 5. From germline, CDR1 is MNHEY and CDR2 SMNVEV (reference sequence). The CDR3 DNA reads as TGTGCCAGCAGTTTAGCGACAGGGAAAGAGCAGTTCTTC. Translation: CASSLATGKEQFF.

This clone appeared a few times. The V call is TRBV7-9, the J call TRBJ2-3, with TRBD2 matching over 7 bases. Germline CDR1 SEHNR, CDR2 FQNEAQ (reference sequence). The CDR3 extends over 13 amino acids. With V trimmed by 3 bases and J by 3 bases, 0 bases remained unmatched. The CDR3 here is CASSLGGTDTQYF. The CDR3 nucleotides read TGTGCCAGCAGCTTGGGGGGGACAGATACGCAGTATTTT.

The chain is built from TRBV7-6 and TRBJ2-1, with D possibly being TRBD1 (6 bases). V lost 5 bases, J lost 0 bases, and 14 bases lay in between. This CDR3 contains 16 residues. From germline, CDR1 is SGHVS and CDR2 FNYEAQ. The DNA of the CDR3 is TGTGCCAGCAGCCACCGGGACACCAACTCCTACAATGAGCAGTTCTTC. Translating gives CASSHRDTNSYNEQFF.

The chain combines TRBV29-1 with TRBJ1-3; a weak D match, TRBD1 (6 bases). The CDR3 length is 13 residues. Germline CDR1 and CDR2: SQVTM and ANQGSEA. V was trimmed by 4 bases and J by 7 bases, leaving 14 bases between them. The CDR3 DNA follows: TGCAGCGTTGGGGGGGCACGGGGGAACACCATATATTTT. Its translation: CSVGGARGNTIYF.

This clone was observed once. V gene TRBV27 combines with J gene TRBJ1-2; weak D call: TRBD1 (5 bases). V shed 5 bases and J shed 7 bases, with 20 bases lying between them. This CDR3 is built from 15 residues. Germline CDR1 and CDR2: MNHEY and SMNVEV (reference sequence). CDR3 residues: CASSQKTGEQIGYTF. CDR3 DNA: TGTGCCAGCAGTCAAAAAACAGGTGAACAAATTGGCTACACCTTC.

The rearrangement links TRBV7-2 to TRBJ2-7, with 10 bases matching TRBD1. Germline V CDR1 and CDR2: SGHTA, FQGNSA. The CDR3 contains 12 residues. The ends lost 11 bases at V and 1 base at J; junction bases unmatched: 2. The CDR3, as DNA: TGTGCCTCGGGACAGGGGTCCTACGAGCAGTACTTC. Its translation: CASGQGSYEQYF.

This chain joins TRBV11-2 and TRBJ1-6, with a possible D match to TRBD1 (5 bases). The CDR3 length is 13 residues. The V end lost 4 bases, the J end lost 10 bases, and 11 bases lay between the germline ends. The germline CDR1 and CDR2 sequences are SGHAT and FQNNGV. The CDR3 coding sequence is TGTGCCAGCAGCTGGGGGGGAGACTCACCCCTCCACTTT. It codes for CASSWGGDSPLHF. Complete variable domain (other parts from reference TRBV11-2 and TRBJ1-6): EAGVAQSPRYKIIEKRQSVAFWCNPISGHATLYWYQQILGQGPKLLIQFQNNGVVDDSQLPKDRFSAERLKGVDSTLKIQPAKLEDSAVYLCASSWGGDSPLHFGNGTRLTVT.

The CDR3: CASSDVSESGELFF. The CDR3 nucleotides read TGTGCCAGCAGCGATGTGTCCGAGTCCGGGGAGCTGTTTTTT. The genes are TRBV9 and TRBJ2-2, with D hard to call. CDR1 is SGDLS and CDR2 is YYNGEE in the germline V gene. This CDR3 comprises 14 residues. V was shortened by 3 bases and J by 6 bases, with 12 bases between the two germline ends.

This chain joins TRBV27 and TRBJ1-4; D remains unclear. This CDR3 has 15 amino acids. Per the germline V gene, CDR1 is MNHEY and CDR2 is SMNVEV (reference sequence). Deletions cut 8 bases from V and 0 bases from J, with 13 bases between. This chain's CDR3 is CASRPTGATNEKLFF. CDR3 nucleotide sequence: TGTGCCAGCCGCCCGACGGGTGCAACTAATGAAAAACTGTTTTTT.

The V call is TRBV6-6, the J call TRBJ2-7; 8 bases align to TRBD1. V gave up 5 bases and J gave up 2 bases; unmatched junction bases: 2. This CDR3 has 13 residues. Germline V gives CDR1 MNHNY, CDR2 SVGAGI (reference sequence). CDR3: CASSPTGAYEQYF. The CDR3 region has the DNA TGTGCCAGCAGTCCGACAGGGGCCTACGAGCAGTACTTC.

In this sample, this clone turned up once. V is TRBV5-1 and J is TRBJ2-3; D is unresolved. Between the trimmed V and J ends, which lost 0 bases and 0 bases, there was a span of 8 bases. Germline values: CDR1 SGHRS, CDR2 YFSETQ. There are 15 residues in the CDR3. Here the CDR3 reads CASSLGGASTDTQYF. CDR3 DNA: TGCGCCAGCAGCTTGGGGGGTGCTAGCACAGATACGCAGTATTTT.

This CDR3 is CASSLSGTRGETQYF. The CDR3 bases are TGTGCCAGCTCACTTTCCGGGACTAGGGGGGAGACCCAGTACTTC. This chain joins TRBV18 and TRBJ2-5, with 8 positions matching TRBD2. V shed 4 bases, J shed 5 bases, and the junction held 9 bases outside the gene matches. The CDR3 has 15 residues. CDR1 KGHSH and CDR2 LQKENI come from the germline V gene.

J is TRBJ2-1 and V is TRBV19; D might be TRBD2 (5 bases). From germline, CDR1 is LNHDA and CDR2 SQIVND (reference sequence). The CDR3 has 14 residues. Trimming removed 7 bases from V and 10 bases from J, with 20 bases in between. Here the CDR3 DNA reads TGTGCCAGTAAAGATATTCGGGGTCCCGGGGAGCAGTTCTTC. Translation: CASKDIRGPGEQFF.

The chain employs TRBV7-2 and TRBJ2-7, with TRBD2 matching 7 bases. The J segment lost 3 bases and the V segment lost 4 bases, leaving 6 bases of the junction unmatched. The CDR3 sequence is 14 residues long. Germline CDR1 reads SGHTA; CDR2 reads FQGNSA. The DNA for the CDR3 is TGTGCCAGCAGCTCGAGCGGGGTTCGCTACGAGCAGTACTTC. Protein sequence: CASSSSGVRYEQYF.

The chain is built from TRBV19 and TRBJ1-1; 7 bases agree with TRBD1. V dropped 0 bases and J dropped 3; count of bases not matched to a gene: 4. Germline values: CDR1 LNHDA, CDR2 SQIVND (reference sequence). The CDR3 is 15 amino acids. The CDR3 DNA reads TGTGCCAGTAGTATAGACGGGCAGGGGGACACTGAAGCTTTCTTT. Its translation: CASSIDGQGDTEAFF.

The gene calls are TRBV11-3 and TRBJ2-3; D unresolved. Germline V gene lookup returns CDR1 SGHNT and CDR2 YENEEA. The length of the CDR3 is 15 residues. Trimming shortened V by 1 base and J by 8 bases, and 16 bases separated the two germline ends. The CDR3 loop reads CASSLGTRSISTQYF. CDR3 DNA sequence: TGTGCCAGCAGCTTAGGGACGCGATCTATTTCTACGCAGTATTTT. Drawing the rest from reference TRBV11-3 and TRBJ2-3, the complete variable domain is EAGVVQSPRYKIIEKKQPVAFWCNPISGHNTLYWYLQNLGQGPELLIRYENEEAVDDSQLPKDRFSAERLKGVDSTLKIQPAELGDSAVYLCASSLGTRSISTQYFGPGTRLTVL.

The chain combines TRBV27 with TRBJ1-1, with D possibly being TRBD1 (5 bases). Germline assignment: CDR1 MNHEY and CDR2 SMNVEV (reference sequence). V was cut by 8 bases and J by 8 bases, with 21 bases left in between. The CDR3 sequence is 14 residues long. The CDR3, as DNA: TGTGCCAGCGCCGCACCCCATCGGCAGGGCGAAGCTTTCTTT. Translation: CASAAPHRQGEAFF.